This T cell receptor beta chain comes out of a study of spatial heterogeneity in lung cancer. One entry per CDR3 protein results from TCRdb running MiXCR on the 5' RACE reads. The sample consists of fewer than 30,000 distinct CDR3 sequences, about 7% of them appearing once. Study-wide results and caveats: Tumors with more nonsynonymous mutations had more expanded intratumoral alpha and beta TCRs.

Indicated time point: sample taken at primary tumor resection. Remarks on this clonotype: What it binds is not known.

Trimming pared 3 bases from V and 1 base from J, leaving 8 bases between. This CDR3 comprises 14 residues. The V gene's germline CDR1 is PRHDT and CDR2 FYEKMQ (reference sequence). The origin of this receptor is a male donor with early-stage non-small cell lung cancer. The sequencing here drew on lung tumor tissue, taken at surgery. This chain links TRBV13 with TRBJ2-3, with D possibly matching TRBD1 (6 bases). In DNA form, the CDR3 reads TGTGCCAGCAGCTTGTCAGGGGGCACAGATACGCAGTATTTT. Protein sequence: CASSLSGGTDTQYF.